A selection of T cell receptor beta chains follows, all from one sample in a study of molecular identifiers for immune sequencing clone quantification. TCRdb re-derived calls from the PCR reads in MiXCR, one entry per CDR3 protein. The sample carries more than 60,000 distinct CDR3 sequences, 17% recorded once. The sequenced sample consisted of naive CD8+ T cells from blood, with Jurkat cell RNA spiked in. All receptors derive from a human donor in good health. Some libraries in this study had Jurkat cell RNA spiked in. CDR3s include the opening cysteine and the closing phenylalanine or tryptophan. Each record gives: J gene, clone size, D gene, V gene, CDR3 protein, CDR3 DNA. D genes are given only for firm matches. Clone size, where shown, is once, few, many, or a class for clones that have expanded.

TRBJ2-5 | many | . | TRBV27 | CASSLIGPQETQYF | TGTGCCAGCAGTTTAATAGGGCCCCAAGAGACCCAGTACTTC
TRBJ2-7 | . | TRBD2 | TRBV29-1 | CSVELARYEDEQYF | TGCAGCGTGGAACTAGCGAGATATGAGGACGAGCAGTACTTC
TRBJ1-1 | many | TRBD1 | TRBV4-1 | CASSETGQSLTEAFF | TGCGCCAGCAGCGAAACGGGACAGTCTTTGACTGAAGCTTTCTTT
TRBJ2-1 | . | . | TRBV27 | CASSLTKRSYNEQFF | TGTGCCAGCAGTTTGACAAAGCGTTCCTACAATGAGCAGTTCTTC
TRBJ2-1 | . | . | TRBV7-6 | CASSLEVGNEQFF | TGTGCCAGCAGCCTAGAGGTTGGCAATGAGCAGTTCTTC
TRBJ2-3 | many | TRBD1 | TRBV12-3/TRBV12-4 | CASRTYETGPYTDTQYF | TGTGCCAGCAGGACCTACGAGACAGGGCCTTACACAGATACGCAGTATTTT
TRBJ2-3 | . | . | TRBV6-1 | CASSPWTETTDTQYF | TGTGCCAGCAGTCCCTGGACCGAGACAACAGATACGCAGTATTTT
TRBJ1-5 | . | . | TRBV28 | CASRKRGAGYQPQHF | TGTGCCAGCCGGAAAAGGGGGGCCGGTTATCAGCCCCAGCATTTT
TRBJ2-1 | . | TRBD2 | TRBV13 | CASSSRTSGFYNEQFF | TGTGCCAGCAGCTCCAGGACTAGCGGTTTTTACAATGAGCAGTTCTTC
TRBJ2-1 | many | TRBD2 | TRBV7-9 | CASNILAGAYNEQFF | TGTGCCAGCAACATCCTAGCGGGGGCCTACAATGAGCAGTTCTTC
TRBJ2-2 | many | . | TRBV27 | CASTKGGAVPGIGGELFF | TGTGCCAGCACTAAAGGGGGTGCGGTGCCGGGAATAGGCGGGGAGCTGTTTTTT
TRBJ2-3 | many | TRBD2 | TRBV3-1 | CASSQVFREGPDTQYF | TGTGCCAGCAGCCAAGTGTTCCGGGAGGGTCCAGATACGCAGTATTTT
TRBJ2-6 | many | TRBD1 | TRBV7-9 | CASSYTARQGVVGANVLTF | TGTGCCAGCAGCTACACAGCCAGACAGGGAGTAGTTGGGGCCAACGTCCTGACTTTC
TRBJ2-2 | few | TRBD1 | TRBV4-1 | CATNRGTGELFF | TGCGCCACCAACAGGGGCACCGGGGAGCTGTTTTTT
TRBJ1-1 | few | . | TRBV27 | CASSVGVLTEAFF | TGTGCCAGCAGCGTGGGGGTCCTCACTGAAGCTTTCTTT
TRBJ2-7 | many | . | TRBV10-3 | CAISESSEGVYEQYF | TGTGCCATCAGTGAGTCTAGCGAGGGGGTATACGAGCAGTACTTC
TRBJ2-7 | many | . | TRBV10-3 | CAISESTTYEQYF | TGTGCCATCAGTGAGTCTACGACTTACGAGCAGTACTTC
TRBJ2-7 | many | . | TRBV7-8 | CASSSGPSNEQYF | TGTGCCAGCAGCTCCGGCCCTTCGAACGAGCAGTACTTC
TRBJ1-4 | few | . | TRBV15 | CATWSEKLFF | TGTGCCACCTGGTCGGAAAAACTGTTTTTT
TRBJ2-3 | many | . | TRBV29-1 | CSVEVAGGITDTQYF | TGCAGCGTTGAAGTAGCCGGAGGGATCACAGATACGCAGTATTTT
TRBJ2-7 | few | . | TRBV6-6 | CASSYFGGSYEQYF | TGTGCCAGCAGTTACTTTGGGGGTTCCTACGAGCAGTACTTC
TRBJ2-7 | many | TRBD2 | TRBV6-2/TRBV6-3 | CASSYGLAGVGYEQYF | TGTGCCAGCAGTTACGGCCTAGCGGGAGTAGGGTACGAGCAGTACTTC
TRBJ2-7 | many | . | TRBV9 | CASSGNSYEQYF | TGTGCCAGCAGCGGGAACTCCTACGAGCAGTACTTC
TRBJ1-3 | many | . | TRBV6-1 | CASSEFGVGMGNTIYF | TGTGCCAGCAGTGAATTTGGGGTCGGTATGGGAAACACCATATATTTT
TRBJ2-2 | many | . | TRBV7-9 | CASSSPPGPNTGELFF | TGTGCCAGCAGCTCACCACCGGGTCCGAACACCGGGGAGCTGTTTTTT
TRBJ1-2 | many | . | TRBV4-3 | CASSQDEGGREGYTF | TGCGCCAGCAGCCAAGATGAAGGAGGTAGGGAAGGCTACACCTTC
TRBJ2-5 | many | TRBD2 | TRBV27 | CASSLRRELSETQYF | TGTGCCAGCAGTTTAAGGCGGGAGCTGAGTGAGACCCAGTACTTC
TRBJ2-7 | many | . | TRBV4-1 | CASSQEGEPGEQYF | TGCGCCAGCAGCCAAGAAGGAGAGCCAGGGGAGCAGTACTTC
TRBJ2-5 | . | . | TRBV5-6 | CASSLGARKETQYF | TGTGCCAGCAGCTTGGGGGCTAGGAAGGAGACCCAGTACTTC
TRBJ2-7 | many | . | TRBV20-1 | CSARDHKGTPIYEQYF | TGCAGTGCTAGAGATCATAAGGGAACACCGATCTACGAGCAGTACTTC
TRBJ2-2 | many | . | TRBV7-9 | CASSLGPHDNTNTGELFF | TGTGCCAGCAGCTTAGGCCCCCATGACAACACGAACACCGGGGAGCTGTTTTTT
TRBJ2-5 | few | . | TRBV12-3/TRBV12-4 | CASSFLGETQYF | TGTGCCAGCAGTTTTCTGGGAGAGACCCAGTACTTC
TRBJ1-1 | many | . | TRBV13 | CASSSPRTEAFF | TGTGCCAGCAGCAGCCCGCGCACCGAAGCTTTCTTT
TRBJ2-5 | many | . | TRBV11-2 | CASSLRGRETQYF | TGTGCCAGCAGCTTACGGGGGAGAGAGACCCAGTACTTC
TRBJ2-7 | many | TRBD1 | TRBV12-3/TRBV12-4 | CASSRQGEAYEQYF | TGTGCCAGCAGTCGACAGGGGGAAGCCTACGAGCAGTACTTC
TRBJ2-3 | many | TRBD2 | TRBV20-1 | CSAQRWLAGDADTQYF | TGCAGTGCGCAACGGTGGCTAGCGGGAGACGCGGATACGCAGTATTTT
TRBJ2-1 | many | TRBD2 | TRBV20-1 | CSANSASGNYNEQFF | TGCAGTGCAAACTCGGCTAGCGGGAACTACAATGAGCAGTTCTTC
TRBJ1-5 | . | . | TRBV6-2/TRBV6-3 | CASSFLGGYSNQPQHF | TGTGCCAGCAGCTTCCTAGGGGGGTATAGCAATCAGCCCCAGCATTTT
TRBJ2-7 | . | TRBD2 | TRBV29-1 | CSVPAGGLAYEQYF | TGCAGCGTCCCAGCGGGAGGGCTAGCCTACGAGCAGTACTTC
TRBJ2-7 | many | . | TRBV5-1 | CASSGSTYEQYF | TGCGCCAGCAGCGGCAGTACCTACGAGCAGTACTTC
TRBJ2-3 | many | . | TRBV7-2 | CASSYLADLTDTQYF | TGTGCCAGCAGCTACTTAGCGGACCTAACAGATACGCAGTATTTT
TRBJ1-1 | many | . | TRBV6-2/TRBV6-3 | CASSGIGGAGVVNTEAFF | TGTGCCAGCAGTGGGATCGGTGGCGCAGGGGTGGTGAACACTGAAGCTTTCTTT
TRBJ2-7 | many | . | TRBV30 | CAWRSLSDYEQYF | TGTGCCTGGAGAAGTCTTTCGGATTACGAGCAGTACTTC
TRBJ2-2 | . | . | TRBV5-5 | CASSSGQRDTGELFF | TGTGCCAGCAGCTCGGGACAACGAGACACCGGGGAGCTGTTTTTT
TRBJ2-7 | many | TRBD1 | TRBV28 | CASSLLGQSYEQYF | TGTGCCAGCAGTTTATTGGGACAGAGTTACGAGCAGTACTTC
TRBJ2-7 | many | . | TRBV19 | CASSIAQGPYEQYF | TGTGCCAGTAGTATAGCGCAGGGTCCCTACGAGCAGTACTTC
TRBJ2-3 | many | . | TRBV7-6 | CASSWQGLTDTQYF | TGTGCCAGCAGCTGGCAGGGGTTGACAGATACGCAGTATTTT